Here is one T cell receptor (beta chain) with its context. The source of the sample is a study of OX40 agonist ivuxolimab in advanced cancers. TCRdb keeps only in-frame clones here, not all; method: immunoSEQ multiplex PCR. Among about 80,000 clones listed, 92% were seen once. The source material was CD4+ or CD8+ T cells sorted from blood, sampled in a trial of the OX40 agonist ivuxolimab. The receptor was isolated from an adult with an advanced solid tumor such as melanoma, head and neck, liver or kidney cancer.

The CDR3 spells CASSPDRGLEKLFF. The DNA for the CDR3 is TGCGCCAGCAGTCCCGACAGGGGCCTTGAAAAACTGTTTTTT. The chain combines TRBV10-1 with TRBJ1-4; 8 bases match TRBD1. V shed 5 bases and J 7 bases; nucleotides not matched to a gene: 6. The CDR3 extends over 14 amino acids. Germline CDR1 WNHNN, CDR2 SYGVQD (reference sequence).